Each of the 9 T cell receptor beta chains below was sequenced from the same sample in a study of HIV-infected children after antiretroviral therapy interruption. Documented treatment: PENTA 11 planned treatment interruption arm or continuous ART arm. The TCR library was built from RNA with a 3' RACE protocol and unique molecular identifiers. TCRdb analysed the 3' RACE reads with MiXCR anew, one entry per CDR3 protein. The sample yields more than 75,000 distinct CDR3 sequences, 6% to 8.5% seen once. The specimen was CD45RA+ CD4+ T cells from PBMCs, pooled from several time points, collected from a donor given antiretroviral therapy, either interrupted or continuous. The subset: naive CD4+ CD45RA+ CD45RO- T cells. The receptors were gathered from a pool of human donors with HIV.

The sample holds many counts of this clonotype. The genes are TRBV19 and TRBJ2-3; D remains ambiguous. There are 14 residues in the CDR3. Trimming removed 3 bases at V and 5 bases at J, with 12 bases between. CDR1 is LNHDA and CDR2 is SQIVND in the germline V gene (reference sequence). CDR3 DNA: TGTGCCAGTAGTATCCGTGGGCCCGGAGATACGCAGTATTTT. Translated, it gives CASSIRGPGDTQYF.

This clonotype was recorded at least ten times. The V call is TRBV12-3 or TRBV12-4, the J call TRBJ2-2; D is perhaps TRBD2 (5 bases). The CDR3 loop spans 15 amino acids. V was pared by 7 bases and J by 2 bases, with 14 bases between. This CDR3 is CASKSRGRNTGELFF. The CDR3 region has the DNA TGTGCCAGCAAGTCTCGCGGGCGTAACACCGGGGAGCTGTTTTTT.

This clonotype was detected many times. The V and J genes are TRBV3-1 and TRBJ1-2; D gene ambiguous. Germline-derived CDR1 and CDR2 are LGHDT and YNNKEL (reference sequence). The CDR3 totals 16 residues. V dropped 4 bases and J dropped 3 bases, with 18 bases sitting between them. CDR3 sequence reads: CASSRGSGVNYYGYTF. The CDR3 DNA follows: TGTGCCAGCAGCCGTGGATCCGGGGTGAATTACTATGGCTACACCTTC. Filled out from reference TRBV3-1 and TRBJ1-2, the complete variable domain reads DTAVSQTPKYLVTQMGNDKSIKCEQNLGHDTMYWYKQDSKKFLKIMFSYNNKELIINETVPNRFSPKSPDKAHLNLHINSLELGDSAVYFCASSRGSGVNYYGYTFGSGTRLTVV.

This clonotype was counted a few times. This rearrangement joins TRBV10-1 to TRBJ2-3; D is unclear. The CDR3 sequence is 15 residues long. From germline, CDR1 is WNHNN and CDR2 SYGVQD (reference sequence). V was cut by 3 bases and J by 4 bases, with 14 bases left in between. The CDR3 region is CASSDPGEGSDTQYF. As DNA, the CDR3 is TGCGCCAGCAGTGATCCAGGCGAAGGCTCAGATACGCAGTATTTT.

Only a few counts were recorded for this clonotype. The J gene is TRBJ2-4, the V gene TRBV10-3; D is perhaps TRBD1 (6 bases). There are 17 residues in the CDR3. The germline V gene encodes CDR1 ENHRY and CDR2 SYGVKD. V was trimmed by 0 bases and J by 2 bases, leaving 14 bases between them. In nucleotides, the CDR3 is TGTGCCATCAGTGAGTCTTTCGGGCAGGGGACCAAAAACATTCAGTACTTC. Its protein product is CAISESFGQGTKNIQYF.

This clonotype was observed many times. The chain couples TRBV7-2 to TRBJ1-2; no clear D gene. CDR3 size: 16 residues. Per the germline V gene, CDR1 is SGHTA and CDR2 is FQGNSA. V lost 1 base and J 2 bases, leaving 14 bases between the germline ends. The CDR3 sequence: CASSLDGVGVNYGYTF. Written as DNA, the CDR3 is TGTGCCAGCAGCTTAGATGGTGTTGGGGTAAACTATGGCTACACCTTC.

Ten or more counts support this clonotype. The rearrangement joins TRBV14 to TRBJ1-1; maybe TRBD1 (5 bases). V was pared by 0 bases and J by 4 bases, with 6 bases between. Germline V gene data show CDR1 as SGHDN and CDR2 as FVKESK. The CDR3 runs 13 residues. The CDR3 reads CASSQDGATEAFF. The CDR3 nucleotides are TGTGCCAGCAGCCAAGATGGGGCCACTGAAGCTTTCTTT.

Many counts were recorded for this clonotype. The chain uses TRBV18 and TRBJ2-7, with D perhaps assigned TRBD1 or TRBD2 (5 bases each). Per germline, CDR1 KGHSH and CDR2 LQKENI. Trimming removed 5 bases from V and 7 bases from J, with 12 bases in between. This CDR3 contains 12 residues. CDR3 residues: CASSRDALEQYF. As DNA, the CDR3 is TGTGCCAGCTCAAGGGACGCCTTGGAGCAGTACTTC.

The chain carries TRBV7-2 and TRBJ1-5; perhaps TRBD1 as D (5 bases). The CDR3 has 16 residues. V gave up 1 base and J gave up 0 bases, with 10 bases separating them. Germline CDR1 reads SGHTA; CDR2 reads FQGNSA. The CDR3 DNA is TGTGCCAGCAGCTTAGAGGGACCCCCTAGCAATCAGCCCCAGCATTTT. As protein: CASSLEGPPSNQPQHF.